The T cell receptor (beta chain) under discussion was sequenced for a study of cytomegalovirus exposure and HLA in healthy donors. V shed 0 bases and J shed 7 bases, with 10 bases lying between them. The CDR3 runs 13 residues. Looked up from germline, CDR1 is MNHEY and CDR2 is SVGAGI. PCR primers comprised 60 Vbeta and 13 Jbeta primers. Repertoires were generated with immunoSEQ multiplex PCR, while TCRdb's copy carries only in-frame clones and drops some. The repertoire holds around 140,000 clones, roughly three quarters seen once, with about 1% in the top ten. This chain joins TRBV6-5 and TRBJ2-7; weak D call: TRBD2 (6 bases). Sequencing input: PBMCs. The TCR sequence derives from a woman in her sixties in good health and CMV-seronegative. DNA of the CDR3: TGTGCCAGCAGTTACTCGAGACGGGGGGAGCAGTACTTC. It codes for CASSYSRRGEQYF.